A single sample gave rise to the 21 T cell receptor beta chains below, sequenced in a study of T cell changes during pregnancy in multiple sclerosis. The method was immunoSEQ multiplex PCR; TCRdb's version includes in-frame clones alone and lacks a portion of them. Counted here are roughly 100,000 clones, about nine tenths occurring once; the ten biggest clones make up roughly 1.5%. Source: peripheral blood, taken after pregnancy. The receptors derive from a female donor with multiple sclerosis, enrolled in a pregnancy study.

This chain links TRBV7-8 with TRBJ2-7; perhaps TRBD1 as D (6 bases). Trimming pared 5 bases from V and 2 bases from J, leaving 13 bases between. The germline gives CDR1 SGHVS, CDR2 FQNEAQ. CDR3 length: 14 amino acids. The CDR3 DNA reads as TGTGCCAGCAGCACCGAGCAGGGGCCCTACGAGCAGTACTTC. This sequence encodes CASSTEQGPYEQYF.

The chain recombines TRBV7-2 with TRBJ1-5; 8 bases align to TRBD1. CDR1 and CDR2 from the germline V gene are SGHTA and FQGNSA. The CDR3 extends over 16 amino acids. V shed 1 base and J 7 bases; nucleotides not matched to a gene: 9. The CDR3 nucleotides are TGTGCCAGCAGCTTAGATCAACAGGGGGAAGACCAGCCCCAGCATTTT. Amino acids: CASSLDQQGEDQPQHF. Looking up the rest from reference TRBV7-2 and TRBJ1-5 gives the full variable domain: GAGVSQSPSNKVTEKGKDVELRCDPISGHTALYWYRQSLGQGLEFLIYFQGNSAPDKSGLPSDRFSAERTGGSVSTLTIQRTQQEDSAVYLCASSLDQQGEDQPQHFGDGTRLSIL.

The V and J genes are TRBV27 and TRBJ2-7, with TRBD1 matching over 11 bases. The V segment lost 5 bases and the J segment 0 bases; nucleotides outside the gene matches: 6. The CDR3 has 16 amino acids. Germline V gene data show CDR1 as MNHEY and CDR2 as SMNVEV (reference sequence). The CDR3 DNA reads TGTGCCAGCAGTCCCAGGACAGGGGGCATCTCCTACGAGCAGTACTTC. This encodes CASSPRTGGISYEQYF.

This sequence joins TRBV19 and TRBJ1-5; tentative D call: TRBD1 (6 bases). Trimming shortened V by 5 bases and J by 0 bases, and 14 bases separated the two germline ends. The CDR3 sequence is 16 residues long. Germline CDR1 LNHDA, CDR2 SQIVND (reference sequence). The CDR3 DNA reads TGTGCCAGTAGTTCCCTACAGGGATATAGCAATCAGCCCCAGCATTTT. Translating gives CASSSLQGYSNQPQHF.

The rearrangement links TRBV7-2 to TRBJ1-2; no definite D call. V was pared by 7 bases and J by 1 base, with 13 bases between. Germline lookup yields CDR1 SGHTA and CDR2 FQGNSA. The CDR3 is 14 residues long. The CDR3 DNA reads as TGTGCCAGCACCCCACCGGTTTTTAACTATGGCTACACCTTC. Its protein product is CASTPPVFNYGYTF.

The rearrangement joins TRBV29-1 to TRBJ1-2; 8 nucleotides agree with TRBD1. After removal of 7 bases from V and 1 base from J, the junction contained 5 bases not matched to a gene. Germline CDR1 reads SQVTM; CDR2 reads ANQGSEA. The length of the CDR3 is 13 residues. CDR3 nucleotide sequence: TGCAGCGCCCGACAGGGGCTTAACTATGGCTACACCTTC. It encodes CSARQGLNYGYTF. Using reference TRBV29-1 and TRBJ1-2 for the parts outside the CDR3, the full variable domain is SAVISQKPSRDICQRGTSLTIQCQVDSQVTMMFWYRQQPGQSLTLIATANQGSEATYESGFVIDKFPISRPNLTFSTLTVSNMSPEDSSIYLCSARQGLNYGYTFGSGTRLTVV.

The chain has TRBV7-3 and TRBJ2-5, with D hard to call. Trimming took 5 bases from V and 5 from J, leaving 12 bases between them. CDR3 length: 13 amino acids. Germline assignment: CDR1 SGHTA and CDR2 FQGTGA. CDR3 nucleotides: TGTGCCAGCAGCCAGGTGGCTGGCGAGACCCAGTACTTC. Translated, it gives CASSQVAGETQYF. The complete variable domain, with remaining parts taken from reference TRBV7-3 and TRBJ2-5, reads GAGVSQTPSNKVTEKGKYVELRCDPISGHTALYWYRQSLGQGPEFLIYFQGTGAADDSGLPNDRFFAVRPEGSVSTLKIQRTERGDSAVYLCASSQVAGETQYFGPGTRLLVL.

V gene TRBV6-5 combines with J gene TRBJ1-4; no clear D gene. The CDR3 consists of 14 residues. V lost 2 bases, J lost 3 bases, and 7 bases lay in between. The germline gives CDR1 MNHEY, CDR2 SVGAGI. The CDR3 region is CASSYGGSNEKLFF. Written as DNA, the CDR3 is TGTGCCAGCAGTTACGGCGGGTCTAATGAAAAACTGTTTTTT.

This sequence joins TRBV5-4 and TRBJ2-2; TRBD1 matches 7 bases. CDR1 is SGHNT, CDR2 YYREEE, per germline (reference sequence). This CDR3 region has 18 residues. V was clipped by 0 bases and J by 0 bases; unmatched bases: 8. CDR3 in amino acids: CASSLGKTGTANTGELFF. DNA for the CDR3: TGTGCCAGCAGCTTGGGGAAAACCGGGACAGCGAACACCGGGGAGCTGTTTTTT.

V usage is TRBV7-2 and J usage is TRBJ1-5; D may be TRBD1 (6 bases). Trimming pared 5 bases from V and 3 bases from J, leaving 14 bases between. The CDR3 consists of 15 residues. From germline, CDR1 is SGHTA and CDR2 FQGNSA. This CDR3 is CASSPPGHPNQPQHF. CDR3 sequence (DNA): TGTGCCAGCAGCCCCCCGGGACACCCCAATCAGCCCCAGCATTTT.

The chain's CDR3 is CASSQAGGGGGELFF. Written as DNA, the CDR3 is TGTGCCAGCAGCCAAGCTGGCGGGGGAGGCGGGGAGCTGTTTTTT. V usage is TRBV11-3 and J usage is TRBJ2-2, with TRBD2 matching 7 bases. V trimming: 5 bases; J trimming: 7 bases; junction bases outside the gene matches: 10. Germline V gene sequence: CDR1 SGHNT, CDR2 YENEEA. This CDR3 region has 15 residues.

The V gene is TRBV28, the J gene TRBJ2-7; 8 bases match TRBD2. Germline lookup yields CDR1 MDHEN and CDR2 SYDVKM. This CDR3 has 16 amino acids. Unmatched junction bases numbered 7, after V lost 2 bases and J lost 1 base. For the CDR3, the DNA is TGTGCCAGCAGTTTACAGCGGGAGCTACGGTCCTACGAGCAGTACTTC. As protein: CASSLQRELRSYEQYF.

The chain recombines TRBV21-1 with TRBJ1-3; the D segment call TRBD1 is taken from the table without a DNA check. TRBV21-1 is a listed pseudogene. This CDR3 region has 14 residues. CDR3 residues: CASSKQGNRNTIYF. CDR3 DNA sequence: TGTGCCAGCAGCAAACAGGGGAATAGAAACACCATATATTTT.

The CDR3 is CASSVVSGGAQETQYF. In DNA, the CDR3 is TGTGCCAGCAGCGTAGTAAGCGGGGGAGCACAAGAGACCCAGTACTTC. The V call is TRBV9, the J call TRBJ2-5; 8 nucleotides line up with TRBD2. The CDR3 runs 16 residues. V dropped 0 bases and J dropped 2; count of bases not matched to a gene: 6. In germline, CDR1 is SGDLS, CDR2 YYNGEE.

The rearrangement uses TRBV7-2 and TRBJ1-1; 7 bases fit TRBD1. The germline gives CDR1 SGHTA, CDR2 FQGNSA. V was pared by 3 bases and J by 3 bases, with 10 bases of the junction left unmatched. The CDR3 sequence is 16 residues long. The CDR3 DNA sequence: TGTGCCAGCAGCTTCTACCCTTCCGGGACAGACACTGAAGCTTTCTTT. Translation: CASSFYPSGTDTEAFF.

This clone was observed a single time. The chain carries TRBV7-6 and TRBJ1-2, with a weak D call TRBD1 (6 bases). The CDR3 spans 13 residues. The V and J ends lost 3 bases and 6 bases respectively, with 11 bases between them. Germline lookup yields CDR1 SGHVS and CDR2 FNYEAQ. The CDR3 here is CASSFVQGHGYTF. CDR3 nucleotide sequence: TGTGCCAGCAGCTTCGTCCAGGGGCATGGCTACACCTTC.

This clone was seen only once. The chain has TRBV9 and TRBJ1-1, with unresolved D. The germline V and J ends were trimmed by 0 bases and 0 bases, with 9 bases remaining between them. This CDR3 is 15 amino acids long. CDR1 and CDR2 from the germline V gene are SGDLS and YYNGEE. CDR3 sequence reads: CASSVDAGMNTEAFF. The DNA of the CDR3 is TGTGCCAGCAGCGTAGATGCAGGAATGAACACTGAAGCTTTCTTT.

The genes are TRBV29-1 and TRBJ1-1; D may be TRBD1 (5 bases). This CDR3 spans 14 amino acids. Trimming stripped 2 bases from V and 0 bases from J, with 10 bases between. The V gene's germline CDR1 is SQVTM and CDR2 ANQGSEA. CDR3 DNA sequence: TGCAGCGTTGAACCGACAGCCATGAACACTGAAGCTTTCTTT. Amino acid sequence: CSVEPTAMNTEAFF.

This chain uses TRBV30 with TRBJ1-2; no firm D call. Per germline, CDR1 GTSNPN and CDR2 SVGIG (reference sequence). Trimming stripped 3 bases from V and 6 bases from J, with 8 bases between. The CDR3 has 11 amino acids. The CDR3 DNA reads TGTGCCTGGAGCGGGATGAATGGCTACACCTTC. Translating it yields CAWSGMNGYTF.

The chain recombines TRBV6-5 with TRBJ1-2; 8 bases are a match to TRBD1. V shed 5 bases, J shed 2 bases, and the junction held 4 bases outside the gene matches. CDR3 length equals 14 residues. Germline V gene lookup returns CDR1 MNHEY and CDR2 SVGAGI. CDR3 amino acids: CASSRDRTNYGYTF. CDR3 DNA: TGTGCCAGCAGTCGGGACAGGACAAACTATGGCTACACCTTC.

This chain links TRBV2 with TRBJ1-5; D may be TRBD1 (5 bases). The V end was cut by 6 bases, the J end by 5 bases, with 14 bases between. The CDR3 consists of 14 residues. CDR1 is SNHLY, CDR2 FYNNEI, per germline. The CDR3 nucleotides read TGTGCCAGCAGGAAGGGAGGGGCGGATCAGCCCCAGCATTTT. This encodes CASRKGGADQPQHF.